This T cell receptor beta chain is drawn from a study of control samples from healthy donors and cancer patients. This table comes from immunoSEQ multiplex PCR, and its TCRdb copy is limited to in-frame clones, with some not included. This repertoire shows around 150,000 clones, just under 95% found once; its top ten account for roughly 8.4%. This CDR3 has 15 residues. CDR1 and CDR2 (germline): LNHNV, YYDKDF (reference sequence). The trim removed 5 bases at V and 5 bases at J, leaving 11 bases unmatched. Specimen: blood. The J gene is TRBJ2-5, the V gene TRBV15, with 7 bases matching TRBD1. This TCR was recovered from a woman in her thirties or forties in good health. CDR3 residues: CATSSGQSLRETQYF. CDR3 nucleotide sequence: TGTGCCACCAGCTCGGGACAGTCCCTAAGGGAGACCCAGTACTTC.